The rows below give T cell receptor beta chains drawn from one sample of a study of control samples from healthy donors and cancer patients. Assay used: immunoSEQ multiplex PCR; TCRdb lists only in-frame clones, some missing. Here the sample spans tens of thousands of clones, 89% being singletons. The material sequenced was PBMCs. The receptors shown here come from a man between 40 and 49 years old with colorectal cancer. CDR3s include the opening cysteine and the closing phenylalanine or tryptophan. Each record gives: J gene, D gene, V gene, clone size, CDR3 DNA, CDR3 protein. D genes are given only for firm matches. Not all rows give a size; the values are once, few, many and, for expanded clones, a class.

J: TRBJ2-7; D: .; V: TRBV14; size: .; DNA: TGTGCCAGCAGCCAGTTCGATATAGGGATGGGGGAGCAGTACTTC; CDR3: CASSQFDIGMGEQYF
J: TRBJ2-7; D: .; V: TRBV5-1; size: .; DNA: TGCGCCAGCAGCTTGGGTCTTGGCGAGCAGTACTTC; CDR3: CASSLGLGEQYF
J: TRBJ2-7; D: .; V: TRBV7-9; size: few; DNA: TGTGCCAGCAGCTCCCTCGAGGGTGCGGATGGCTACGAGCAGTACTTC; CDR3: CASSSLEGADGYEQYF
J: TRBJ1-1; D: .; V: TRBV19; size: .; DNA: TGTGCCAGTAGTTGGGAGAACACTGAAGCTTTCTTT; CDR3: CASSWENTEAFF
J: TRBJ2-1; D: TRBD1; V: TRBV11-3; size: few; DNA: TGTGCCAGCAGCTCCCGGACAGGACGGTCCTACAATGAGCAGTTCTTC; CDR3: CASSSRTGRSYNEQFF
J: TRBJ2-2; D: .; V: TRBV2; size: .; DNA: TGTGCCAGCAGTTTCAGGGAATCGAGAACCGGGGAGCTGTTTTTT; CDR3: CASSFRESRTGELFF
J: TRBJ2-1; D: TRBD2; V: TRBV4-1; size: .; DNA: TGCGCCAGCAGCCAATGGACTAGCGTTAGCCCTTACAATGAGCAGTTCTTC; CDR3: CASSQWTSVSPYNEQFF
J: TRBJ2-1; D: .; V: TRBV6-5; size: .; DNA: TGTGCCAGCAGCCTGCCAGGAGGGAACAATGAGCAGTTCTTC; CDR3: CASSLPGGNNEQFF
J: TRBJ1-3; D: .; V: TRBV3-1/TRBV3-2; size: once; DNA: TGTGCCAGCAGCCAAGGATCGGGGTCTGGAAACACCATATATTTT; CDR3: CASSQGSGSGNTIYF
J: TRBJ1-6; D: .; V: TRBV9; size: .; DNA: TGTGCCAGCAGTGAGGGACTGGGTGATTCACCCCTCCACTTT; CDR3: CASSEGLGDSPLHF
J: TRBJ2-7; D: .; V: TRBV12-3/TRBV12-4; size: .; DNA: TGTGCCAGCAGCTTCCGGGACCGGCAGTACTTC; CDR3: CASSFRDRQYF
J: TRBJ1-1; D: .; V: TRBV5-6; size: .; DNA: TGTGCCAGCAGCCCCGGTGAGGGCACTGAAGCTTTCTTT; CDR3: CASSPGEGTEAFF
J: TRBJ2-1; D: .; V: TRBV2; size: .; DNA: TGTGCCAGCAGTGGGCAGGCGTCCCCTCTCGACAATGAGCAGTTCTTC; CDR3: CASSGQASPLDNEQFF
J: TRBJ1-6; D: TRBD1; V: TRBV5-1; size: .; DNA: TGCGCCAGCAGCCCAACAGGGGGAGAATCACCCCTCCACTTT; CDR3: CASSPTGGESPLHF
J: TRBJ2-1; D: TRBD2; V: TRBV24-1; size: .; DNA: TGTGCCACCAGTGATCCTTCTAGCGGGAAGGGCGATGAGCAGTTCTTC; CDR3: CATSDPSSGKGDEQFF
J: TRBJ2-7; D: TRBD1; V: TRBV5-1; size: .; DNA: TGCGCCAGCAGCTTGGCGGGACAGGGGGGAGAGCAGTACTTC; CDR3: CASSLAGQGGEQYF
J: TRBJ1-5; D: .; V: TRBV28; size: .; DNA: TGTGCCAGCAGTTTCTTCCAGCCCCAGCATTTT; CDR3: CASSFFQPQHF